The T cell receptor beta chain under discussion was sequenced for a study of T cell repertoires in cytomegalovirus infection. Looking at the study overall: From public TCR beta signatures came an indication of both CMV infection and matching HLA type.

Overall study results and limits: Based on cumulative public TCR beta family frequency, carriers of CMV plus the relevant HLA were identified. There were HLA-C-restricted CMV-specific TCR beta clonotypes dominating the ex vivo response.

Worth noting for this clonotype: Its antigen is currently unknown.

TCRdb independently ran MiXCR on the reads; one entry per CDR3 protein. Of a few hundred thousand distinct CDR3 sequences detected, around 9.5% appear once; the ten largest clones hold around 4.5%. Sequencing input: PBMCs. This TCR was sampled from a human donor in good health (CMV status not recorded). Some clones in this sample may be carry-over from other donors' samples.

CDR3 DNA: TGCAGTGCTACGCTCGGGGTGGCAAGAGAGACCCAGTACTTC. It codes for CSATLGVARETQYF. The V gene is TRBV20-1, the J gene TRBJ2-5; TRBD2 might be the D (5 bases). Per the germline V gene, CDR1 is DFQATT and CDR2 is SNEGSKA (reference sequence). This CDR3 region has 14 residues. V gave up 4 bases and J gave up 4 bases, with 16 bases separating them.